This T cell receptor beta chain was retrieved from a study of shared clonotypes between healthy human individuals. Per the germline V gene, CDR1 is MNHNY and CDR2 is SVGAGI (reference sequence). The CDR3 consists of 15 residues. V shed 6 bases and J 2 bases; nucleotides not matched to a gene: 8. Here immunoSEQ multiplex PCR was the method, and the copy in TCRdb shows in-frame clones only, minus some. This sample has 850,000 to 1,200,000 clones, with approximately 72% found just once. The sequenced sample was memory CD4+ T cells sorted from blood. Subset reported: CD45RA-negative fraction. This receptor was identified in a man between 18 and 29 years old in good health. The rearrangement uses TRBV6-6 and TRBJ2-7; 9 bases align to TRBD2. CDR3 bases: TGTGCCAGCAGAGACGCTAGCGGGGTGGCCTACGAGCAGTACTTC. Protein product: CASRDASGVAYEQYF.